These 8 T cell receptor beta chains originate from one sample sequenced in a study of glioma-infiltrating T cells after dendritic cell vaccination. Sequencing used immunoSEQ multiplex PCR; TCRdb keeps in-frame clones, though not all of them. This table has under 100,000 clones, approximately 81% appearing once. This specimen consisted of blood, obtained before dendritic cell vaccination. These receptors were taken from a human donor with glioblastoma.

This clone was counted once. This rearrangement joins TRBV19 to TRBJ2-7; TRBD2 might be the D (5 bases). The V end lost 2 bases, the J end lost 2 bases, and 13 bases lay between the germline ends. CDR3 length: 15 residues. Germline V lookup: CDR1 LNHDA, CDR2 SQIVND (reference sequence). The DNA for the CDR3 is TGTGCCAGTAGTATACCGGGTGGAGCGGCCTACGAGCAGTACTTC. Translating gives CASSIPGGAAYEQYF.

This rearrangement joins TRBV25-1 to TRBJ1-4, with a tentative D call TRBD1 (6 bases). V lost 7 bases and J 4 bases, leaving 16 bases between the germline ends. The V gene's germline CDR1 is MGHDK and CDR2 SYGVNS. This CDR3 spans 15 amino acids. This CDR3 reads CASTPRKGGNEKLFF. CDR3 nucleotides: TGTGCCAGCACCCCCCGTAAAGGGGGTAATGAAAAACTGTTTTTT.

This chain links TRBV18 with TRBJ1-2; 7 nucleotides line up with TRBD1. Germline V gives CDR1 KGHSH, CDR2 LQKENI. V was clipped by 6 bases and J by 3 bases; unmatched bases: 4. CDR3 length: 13 amino acids. The CDR3 nucleotides are TGTGCCAGCTCCCAGGGGGGCGACTATGGCTACACCTTC. It codes for CASSQGGDYGYTF.

This rearrangement joins TRBV29-1 to TRBJ2-3; D is ambiguous. The V end lost 8 bases, the J end lost 0 bases, and 9 bases lay between the germline ends. Germline loops: CDR1 SQVTM, CDR2 ANQGSEA. The CDR3 is made up of 12 amino acids. The CDR3 spells CSTLGSTDTQYF. The CDR3 DNA reads as TGCAGCACCCTCGGTAGCACAGATACGCAGTATTTT.

This clone has only one observation. The J gene is TRBJ2-5, the V gene TRBV6-1; 8 nucleotides align to TRBD2. This CDR3 comprises 14 residues. Germline values: CDR1 MNHNS, CDR2 SASEGT. Trimming at V came to 8 bases and at J to 1 base, leaving 6 bases not matched to a gene. The CDR3: CASDPAGGQETQYF. The CDR3 DNA is TGTGCCAGCGACCCTGCGGGAGGCCAAGAGACCCAGTACTTC.

In the case of this clone: One junction end does not reproduce the germline sequence, and a read error may be involved. The chain carries TRBV6-1 and TRBJ2-2; 12 positions match TRBD2. CDR3 size: 17 residues. In germline, CDR1 is MNHNS, CDR2 SASEGT. The CDR3 loop is CASRDLTSGGWTGELLF. In nucleotides, the CDR3 is TGTGCCAGCCGTGACCTGACTAGCGGGGGCTGGACCGGGGAGCTGCTTTTT.

The chain joins TRBV5-1 to TRBJ2-3, with 8 bases that match TRBD2. The trim removed 0 bases at V and 0 bases at J, leaving 3 bases unmatched. Germline assignment: CDR1 SGHRS and CDR2 YFSETQ. This CDR3 has 16 amino acids. This chain's CDR3 is CASSLGLATSTDTQYF. Here the CDR3 DNA reads TGCGCCAGCAGCTTGGGACTAGCGACTAGCACAGATACGCAGTATTTT.

The chain joins TRBV2 to TRBJ2-5; 7 nucleotides match TRBD2. J was trimmed by 4 bases and V by 7 bases; bases with no gene match: 12. The CDR3 spans 15 residues. The germline V gene has CDR1 SNHLY and CDR2 FYNNEI. The CDR3 DNA is TGTGCCAGCACCCGCCAGGCGGGGGAGACAGAGACCCAGTACTTC. It specifies CASTRQAGETETQYF.